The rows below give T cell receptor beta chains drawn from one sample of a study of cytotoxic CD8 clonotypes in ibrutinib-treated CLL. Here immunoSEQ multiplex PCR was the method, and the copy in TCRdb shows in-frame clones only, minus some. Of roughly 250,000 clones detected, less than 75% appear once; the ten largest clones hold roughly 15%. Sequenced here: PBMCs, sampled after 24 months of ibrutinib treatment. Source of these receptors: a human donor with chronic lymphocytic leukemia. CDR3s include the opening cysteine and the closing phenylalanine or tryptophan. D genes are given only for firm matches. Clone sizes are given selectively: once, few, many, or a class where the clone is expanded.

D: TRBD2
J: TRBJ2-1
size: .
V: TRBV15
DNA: TGTGCCACCAGCAGAGCAGCGGGGGACTACAATGAGCAGTTCTTC
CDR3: CATSRAAGDYNEQFF

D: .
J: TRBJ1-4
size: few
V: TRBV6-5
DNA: TGTGCCAGCAGGGACAGACTGGTTGAAAAACTGTTTTTT
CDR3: CASRDRLVEKLFF

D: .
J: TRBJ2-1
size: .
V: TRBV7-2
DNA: TGTGCCAGCAGCAACAATGAGCAGTTCTTC
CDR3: CASSNNEQFF

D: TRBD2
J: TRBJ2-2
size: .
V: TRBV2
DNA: TGTGCCAAAGCCCGGACTAGCATTTACACCGGGGAGCTGTTTTTT
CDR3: CAKARTSIYTGELFF

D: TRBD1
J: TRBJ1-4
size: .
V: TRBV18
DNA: TGTGCCAGCTCACCATATTCAGGGGGTGAAAAACTGTTTTTT
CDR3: CASSPYSGGEKLFF

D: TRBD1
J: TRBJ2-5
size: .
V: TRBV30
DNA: TGTGCCTGGAGTGTAGGAACAGGGGTGGAGACCCAGTACTTC
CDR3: CAWSVGTGVETQYF

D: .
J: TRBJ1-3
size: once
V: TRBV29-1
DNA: TGCAGCGTTGAAACCCGGGGGAGCTCTGGAAACACCATATATTTT
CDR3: CSVETRGSSGNTIYF

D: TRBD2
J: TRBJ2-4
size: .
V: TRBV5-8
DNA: TGTGCCAGCAATCGATGGTGGACTAGCGGGAGTAATACGGCCAAAAACATTCAGTACTTC
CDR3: CASNRWWTSGSNTAKNIQYF

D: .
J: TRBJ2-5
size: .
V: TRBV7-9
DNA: TGTGCCAGCAGCTTAAGAGTCGGGTCATTAGAGACCCAGTACTTC
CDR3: CASSLRVGSLETQYF

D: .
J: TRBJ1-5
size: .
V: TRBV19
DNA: TGTGCCAGTATGCGAGGGGATAGCAATCAGCCCCAGCATTTT
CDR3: CASMRGDSNQPQHF

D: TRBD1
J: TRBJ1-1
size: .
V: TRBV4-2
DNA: TGTGCCAGCAGCCAATCAGGGGGGCGGGGCACTGAAGCTTTCTTT
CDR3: CASSQSGGRGTEAFF

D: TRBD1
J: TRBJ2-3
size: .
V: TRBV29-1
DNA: TGCAGCGCTGGAAAAATAACAGGGGTAAATACGCAGTATTTT
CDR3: CSAGKITGVNTQYF